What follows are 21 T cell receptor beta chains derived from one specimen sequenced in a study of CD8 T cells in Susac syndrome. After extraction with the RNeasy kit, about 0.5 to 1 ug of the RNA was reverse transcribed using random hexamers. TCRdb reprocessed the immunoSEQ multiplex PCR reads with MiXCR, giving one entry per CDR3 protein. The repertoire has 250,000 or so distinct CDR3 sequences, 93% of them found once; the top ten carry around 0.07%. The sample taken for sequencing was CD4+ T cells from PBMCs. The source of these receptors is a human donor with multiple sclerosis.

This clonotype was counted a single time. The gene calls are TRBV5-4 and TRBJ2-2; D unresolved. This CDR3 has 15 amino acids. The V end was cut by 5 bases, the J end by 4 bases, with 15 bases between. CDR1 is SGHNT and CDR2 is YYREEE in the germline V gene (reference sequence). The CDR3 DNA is TGTGCCAGCAGGTCACGTAGCTCGGGCACCGGGGAGCTGTTTTTT. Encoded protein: CASRSRSSGTGELFF.

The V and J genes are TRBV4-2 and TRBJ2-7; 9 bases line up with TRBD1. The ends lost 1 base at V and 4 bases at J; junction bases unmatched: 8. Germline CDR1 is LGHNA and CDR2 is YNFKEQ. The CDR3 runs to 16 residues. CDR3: CASSQAGTGWNYEQYF. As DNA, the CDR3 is TGTGCCAGCAGCCAAGCTGGGACAGGGTGGAATTACGAGCAGTACTTC.

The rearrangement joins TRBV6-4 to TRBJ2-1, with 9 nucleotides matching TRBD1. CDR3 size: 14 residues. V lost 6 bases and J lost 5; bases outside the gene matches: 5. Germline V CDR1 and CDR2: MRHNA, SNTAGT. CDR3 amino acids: CASRRDRVDNEQFF. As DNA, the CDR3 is TGTGCCAGCAGACGGGACAGGGTGGACAATGAGCAGTTCTTC.

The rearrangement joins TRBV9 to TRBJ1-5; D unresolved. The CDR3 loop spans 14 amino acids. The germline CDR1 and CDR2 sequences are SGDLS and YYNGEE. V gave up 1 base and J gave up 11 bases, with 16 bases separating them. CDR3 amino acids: CASSVFGGPEAQHF. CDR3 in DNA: TGTGCCAGCAGCGTATTTGGCGGACCGGAGGCCCAGCATTTT.

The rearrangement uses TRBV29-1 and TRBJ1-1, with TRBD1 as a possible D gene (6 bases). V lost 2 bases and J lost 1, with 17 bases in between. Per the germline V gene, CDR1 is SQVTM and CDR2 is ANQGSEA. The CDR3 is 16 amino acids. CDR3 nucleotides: TGCAGCGTTGAATCGAGGGGGGGACCGAAGAACACTGAAGCTTTCTTT. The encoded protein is CSVESRGGPKNTEAFF. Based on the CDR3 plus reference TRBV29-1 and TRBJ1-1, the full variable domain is SAVISQKPSRDICQRGTSLTIQCQVDSQVTMMFWYRQQPGQSLTLIATANQGSEATYESGFVIDKFPISRPNLTFSTLTVSNMSPEDSSIYLCSVESRGGPKNTEAFFGQGTRLTVV.

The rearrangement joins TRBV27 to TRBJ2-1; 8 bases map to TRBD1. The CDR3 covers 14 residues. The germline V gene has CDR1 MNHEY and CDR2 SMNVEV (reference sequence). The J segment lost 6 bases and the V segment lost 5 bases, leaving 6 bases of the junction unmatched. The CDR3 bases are TGTGCCAGCAGTCTCAGGGGGCCTTCCAATGAGCAGTTCTTC. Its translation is CASSLRGPSNEQFF.

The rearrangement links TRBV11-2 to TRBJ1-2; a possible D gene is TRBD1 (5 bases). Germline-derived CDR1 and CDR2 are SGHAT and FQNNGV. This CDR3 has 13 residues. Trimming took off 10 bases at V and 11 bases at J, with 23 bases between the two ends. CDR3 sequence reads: CATQGDDGVSYTF. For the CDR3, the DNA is TGTGCCACCCAAGGGGACGACGGGGTTTCTTACACCTTC.

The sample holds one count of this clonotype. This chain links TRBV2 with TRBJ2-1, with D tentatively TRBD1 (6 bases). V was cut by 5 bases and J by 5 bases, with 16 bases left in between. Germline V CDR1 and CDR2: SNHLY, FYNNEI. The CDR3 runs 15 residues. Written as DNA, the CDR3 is TGTGCCAGCAGTCCGGACAGTCTACTAGACAATGAGCAGTTCTTC. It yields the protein CASSPDSLLDNEQFF.

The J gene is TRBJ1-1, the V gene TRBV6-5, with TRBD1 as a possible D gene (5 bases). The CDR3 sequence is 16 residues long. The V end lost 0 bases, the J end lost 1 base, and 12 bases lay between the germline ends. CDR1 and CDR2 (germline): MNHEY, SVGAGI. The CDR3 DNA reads TGTGCCAGCAGTTACTCGAGTTGGGGGAAGAACACTGAAGCTTTCTTT. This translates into CASSYSSWGKNTEAFF.

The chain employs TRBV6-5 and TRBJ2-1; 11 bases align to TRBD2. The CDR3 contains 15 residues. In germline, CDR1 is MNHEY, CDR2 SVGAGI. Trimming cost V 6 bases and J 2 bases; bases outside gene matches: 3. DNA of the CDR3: TGTGCCAGCAGACCTAGCGGGGGGACCTACAATGAGCAGTTCTTC. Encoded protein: CASRPSGGTYNEQFF.

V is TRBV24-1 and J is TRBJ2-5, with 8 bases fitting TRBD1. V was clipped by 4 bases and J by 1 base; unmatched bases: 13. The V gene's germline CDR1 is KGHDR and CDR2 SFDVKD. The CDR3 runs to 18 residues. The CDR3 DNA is TGTGCCACCAGTGACCCCGGGACAGGCGGTCCCGCCCAAGAGACCCAGTACTTC. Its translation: CATSDPGTGGPAQETQYF.

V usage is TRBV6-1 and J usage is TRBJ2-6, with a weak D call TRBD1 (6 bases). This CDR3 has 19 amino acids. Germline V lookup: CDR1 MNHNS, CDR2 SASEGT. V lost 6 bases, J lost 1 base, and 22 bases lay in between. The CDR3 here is CASSPLAGEKGSGANVLTF. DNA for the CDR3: TGTGCCAGCAGCCCGCTCGCAGGGGAGAAAGGTTCTGGGGCCAACGTCCTGACTTTC.

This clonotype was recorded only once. Here the CDR3 reads CASSHALPETQYF. CDR3 DNA: TGCGCCAGCAGCCACGCACTTCCAGAGACCCAGTACTTC. This chain connects TRBV4-1 to TRBJ2-5; D uncertain. The ends were cut back, 3 bases at V and 4 bases at J, with 9 bases in the middle. This CDR3 region has 13 residues. Germline V gene lookup returns CDR1 MGHRA and CDR2 YSYEKL.

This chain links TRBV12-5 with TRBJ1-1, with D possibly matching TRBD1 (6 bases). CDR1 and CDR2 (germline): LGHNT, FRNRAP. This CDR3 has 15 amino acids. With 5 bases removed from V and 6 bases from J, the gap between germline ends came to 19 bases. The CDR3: CASGPSRAQGSEAFF. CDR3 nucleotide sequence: TGTGCTAGTGGTCCCTCTAGGGCTCAGGGGTCTGAAGCTTTCTTT.

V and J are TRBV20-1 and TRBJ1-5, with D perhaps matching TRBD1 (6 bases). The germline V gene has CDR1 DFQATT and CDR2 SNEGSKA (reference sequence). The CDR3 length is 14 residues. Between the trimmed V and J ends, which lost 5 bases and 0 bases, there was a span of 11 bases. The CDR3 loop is CSAWTAYSNQPQHF. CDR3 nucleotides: TGCAGTGCTTGGACAGCGTATAGCAATCAGCCCCAGCATTTT.

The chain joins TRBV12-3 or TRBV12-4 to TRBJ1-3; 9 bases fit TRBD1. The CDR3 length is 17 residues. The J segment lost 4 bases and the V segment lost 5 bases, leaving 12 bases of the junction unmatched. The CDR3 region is CASSPITGGLVGNTIYF. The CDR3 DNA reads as TGTGCCAGCAGTCCCATTACAGGGGGCTTGGTAGGAAACACCATATATTTT.

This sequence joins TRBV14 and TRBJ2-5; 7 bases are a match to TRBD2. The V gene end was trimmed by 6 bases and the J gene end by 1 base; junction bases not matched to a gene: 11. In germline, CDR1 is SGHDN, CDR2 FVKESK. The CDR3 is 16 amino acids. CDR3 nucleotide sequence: TGTGCCAGCAGTGCTCTGGGGGAGGGCCCCCAAGAGACCCAGTACTTC. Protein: CASSALGEGPQETQYF.

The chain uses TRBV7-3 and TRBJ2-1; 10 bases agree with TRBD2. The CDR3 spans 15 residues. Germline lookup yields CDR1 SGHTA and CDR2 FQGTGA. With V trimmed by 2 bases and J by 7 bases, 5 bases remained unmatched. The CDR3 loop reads CASSLSSGSMNEQFF. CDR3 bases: TGTGCCAGCAGCTTATCTAGCGGGAGTATGAATGAGCAGTTCTTC.

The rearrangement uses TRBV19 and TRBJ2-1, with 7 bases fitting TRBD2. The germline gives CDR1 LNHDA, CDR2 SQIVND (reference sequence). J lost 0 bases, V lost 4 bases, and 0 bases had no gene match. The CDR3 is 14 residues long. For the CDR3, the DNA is TGTGCCAGTAGTAGCGGGAGCTCCTACAATGAGCAGTTCTTC. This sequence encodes CASSSGSSYNEQFF. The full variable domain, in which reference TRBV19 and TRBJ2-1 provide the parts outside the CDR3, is DGGITQSPKYLFRKEGQNVTLSCEQNLNHDAMYWYRQDPGQGLRLIYYSQIVNDFQKGDIAEGYSVSREKKESFPLTVTSAQKNPTAFYLCASSSGSSYNEQFFGPGTRLTVL.

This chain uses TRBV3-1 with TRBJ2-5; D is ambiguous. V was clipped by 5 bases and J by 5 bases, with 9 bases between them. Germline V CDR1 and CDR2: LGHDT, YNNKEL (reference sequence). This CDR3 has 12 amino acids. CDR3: CASSKGWETQYF. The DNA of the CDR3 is TGTGCCAGCAGCAAAGGGTGGGAGACCCAGTACTTC.

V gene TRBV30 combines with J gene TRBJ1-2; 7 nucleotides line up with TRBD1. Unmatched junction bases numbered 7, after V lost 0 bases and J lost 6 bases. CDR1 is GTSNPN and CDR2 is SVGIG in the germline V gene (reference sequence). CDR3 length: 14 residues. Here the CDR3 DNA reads TGTGCCTGGAGTGTGCAGGGGGTTCAGCATGGCTACACCTTC. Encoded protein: CAWSVQGVQHGYTF.